This T cell receptor (beta chain) was obtained from a study of beta chain features in type 1 diabetes. This CDR3 spans 15 amino acids. V lost 4 bases and J lost 5; bases outside the gene matches: 6. Germline V CDR1 and CDR2: SGHRS, YFSETQ. Expressed TCRB transcripts were sequenced after all isolated RNA was converted to cDNA. The assay was immunoSEQ multiplex PCR, and TCRdb's table has in-frame clones only and misses some. Here the sample spans roughly 140,000 clones, about 7% being singletons. Whole-study results and caveats: The naive, central memory and Treg TCRB repertoires of patients appeared to be more similar to one another than those of healthy donors. Insertions at VDJ junctions were less frequent in type 1 diabetes patients. These patients also deleted more nucleotides at the same junctions.

Comment on this clone: What it binds is not known.

This chain uses TRBV5-1 with TRBJ1-5; TRBD1 aligns across 10 bases. The sequence was collected from a woman aged 25 to 39 in good health. The sequenced sample was central memory CD4+ T cells from blood. The CDR3 coding sequence is TGCGCCAGCAGCCCGGACAGGGGGAGCGATCAGCCCCAGCATTTT. It is translated as CASSPDRGSDQPQHF.